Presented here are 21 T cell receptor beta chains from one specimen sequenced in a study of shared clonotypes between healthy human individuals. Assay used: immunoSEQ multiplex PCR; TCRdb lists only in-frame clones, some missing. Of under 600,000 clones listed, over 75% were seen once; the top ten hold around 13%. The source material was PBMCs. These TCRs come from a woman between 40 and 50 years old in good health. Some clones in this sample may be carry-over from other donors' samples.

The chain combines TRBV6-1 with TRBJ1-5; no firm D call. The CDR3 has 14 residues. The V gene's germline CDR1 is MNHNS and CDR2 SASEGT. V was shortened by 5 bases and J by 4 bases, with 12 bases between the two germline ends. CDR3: CASSTRDLNQPQHF. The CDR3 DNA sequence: TGTGCCAGCAGTACGAGGGATCTGAATCAGCCCCAGCATTTT.

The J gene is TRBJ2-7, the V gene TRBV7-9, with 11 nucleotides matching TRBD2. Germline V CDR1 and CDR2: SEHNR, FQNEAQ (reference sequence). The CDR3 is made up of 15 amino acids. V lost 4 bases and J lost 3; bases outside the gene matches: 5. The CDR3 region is CASSSRLAGRYEQYF. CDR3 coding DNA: TGTGCCAGCAGCTCCCGACTAGCGGGACGCTACGAGCAGTACTTC.

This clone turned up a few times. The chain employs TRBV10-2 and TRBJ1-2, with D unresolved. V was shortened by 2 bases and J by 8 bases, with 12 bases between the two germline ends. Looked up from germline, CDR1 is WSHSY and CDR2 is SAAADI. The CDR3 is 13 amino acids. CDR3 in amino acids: CASSENGVRGYTF. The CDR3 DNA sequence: TGCGCCAGCAGTGAGAATGGGGTGCGGGGCTACACCTTC.

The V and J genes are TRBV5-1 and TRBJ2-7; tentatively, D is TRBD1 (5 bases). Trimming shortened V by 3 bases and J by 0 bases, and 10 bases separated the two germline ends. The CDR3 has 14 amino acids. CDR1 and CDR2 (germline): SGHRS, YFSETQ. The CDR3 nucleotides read TGCGCCAGCAGCTGGACCAGGGACTCCTACGAGCAGTACTTC. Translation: CASSWTRDSYEQYF.

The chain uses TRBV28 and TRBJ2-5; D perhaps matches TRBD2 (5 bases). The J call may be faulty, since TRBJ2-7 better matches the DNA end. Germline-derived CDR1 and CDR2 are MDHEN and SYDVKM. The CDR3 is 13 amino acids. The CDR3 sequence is CASSEGAVHEQYF. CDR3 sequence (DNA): TGTGCCAGCAGTGAGGGTGCAGTTCACGAGCAGTACTTC.

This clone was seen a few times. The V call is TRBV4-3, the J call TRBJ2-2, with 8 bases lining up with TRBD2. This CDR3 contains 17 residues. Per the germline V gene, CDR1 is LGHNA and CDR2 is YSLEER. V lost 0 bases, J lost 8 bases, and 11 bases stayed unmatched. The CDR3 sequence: CASSQDTGGTSRGELFF. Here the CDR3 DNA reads TGCGCCAGCAGCCAAGATACGGGAGGGACGTCGAGAGGGGAGCTGTTTTTT.

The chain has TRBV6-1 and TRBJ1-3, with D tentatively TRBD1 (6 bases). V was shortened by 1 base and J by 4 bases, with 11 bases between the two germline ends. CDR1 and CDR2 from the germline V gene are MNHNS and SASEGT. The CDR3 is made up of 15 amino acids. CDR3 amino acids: CASSEVVGTGNTIYF. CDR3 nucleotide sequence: TGTGCCAGCAGTGAAGTTGTAGGGACAGGAAACACCATATATTTT.

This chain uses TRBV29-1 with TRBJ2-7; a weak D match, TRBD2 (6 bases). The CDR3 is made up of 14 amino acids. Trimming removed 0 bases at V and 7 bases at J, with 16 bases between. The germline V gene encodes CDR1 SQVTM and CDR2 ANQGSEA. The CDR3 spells CSVEDSVAAGEQYF. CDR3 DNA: TGCAGCGTTGAAGATTCGGTAGCGGCCGGGGAGCAGTACTTC.

The DNA of the CDR3 is TGTGCCAGCAGCTTCCGGGCCCGGCGGGTCGAGCAGTACTTC. Encoded protein: CASSFRARRVEQYF. This rearrangement joins TRBV11-2 to TRBJ2-7; D possibly corresponds to TRBD2 (5 bases). V was pared by 3 bases and J by 6 bases, with 15 bases between. The CDR3 sequence is 14 residues long. Looked up from germline, CDR1 is SGHAT and CDR2 is FQNNGV. The full variable domain, completed using reference TRBV11-2 and TRBJ2-7, is EAGVAQSPRYKIIEKRQSVAFWCNPISGHATLYWYQQILGQGPKLLIQFQNNGVVDDSQLPKDRFSAERLKGVDSTLKIQPAKLEDSAVYLCASSFRARRVEQYFGPGTRLTVT.

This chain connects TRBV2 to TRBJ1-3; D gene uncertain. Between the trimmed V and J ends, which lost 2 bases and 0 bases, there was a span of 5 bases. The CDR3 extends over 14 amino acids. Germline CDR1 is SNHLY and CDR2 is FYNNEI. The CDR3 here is CASSETSSGNTIYF. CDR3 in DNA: TGTGCCAGCAGTGAAACCAGCTCTGGAAACACCATATATTTT.

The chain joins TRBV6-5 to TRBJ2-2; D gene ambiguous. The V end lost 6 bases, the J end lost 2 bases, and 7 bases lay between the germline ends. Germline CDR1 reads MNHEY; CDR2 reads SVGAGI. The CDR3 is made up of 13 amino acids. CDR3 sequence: CASRVRNTGELFF. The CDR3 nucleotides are TGTGCCAGCAGGGTACGCAACACCGGGGAGCTGTTTTTT.

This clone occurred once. The CDR3 loop reads CATSRDNGGEQYF. CDR3 in DNA: TGTGCCACCAGCAGAGATAACGGGGGCGAGCAGTACTTC. The V and J genes are TRBV15 and TRBJ2-7; a possible D gene is TRBD2 (6 bases). CDR1 LNHNV and CDR2 YYDKDF come from the germline V gene (reference sequence). This CDR3 is 13 amino acids long. V lost 0 bases, J lost 6 bases, and 9 bases lay in between.

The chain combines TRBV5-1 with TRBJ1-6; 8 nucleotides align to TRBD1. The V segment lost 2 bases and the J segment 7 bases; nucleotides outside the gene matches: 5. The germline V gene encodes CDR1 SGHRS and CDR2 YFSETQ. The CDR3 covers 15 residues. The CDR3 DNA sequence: TGCGCCAGCAGCTTTGCGGGACAGGCAAATTCACCCCTCCACTTT. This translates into CASSFAGQANSPLHF.

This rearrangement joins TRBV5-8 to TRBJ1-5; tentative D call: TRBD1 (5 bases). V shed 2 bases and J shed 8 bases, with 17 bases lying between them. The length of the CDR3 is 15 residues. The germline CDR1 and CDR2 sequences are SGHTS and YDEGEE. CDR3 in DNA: TGTGCCAGCAGCTTAATCGAGGGGCTTAATAAGCCCCAGCATTTT. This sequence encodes CASSLIEGLNKPQHF.

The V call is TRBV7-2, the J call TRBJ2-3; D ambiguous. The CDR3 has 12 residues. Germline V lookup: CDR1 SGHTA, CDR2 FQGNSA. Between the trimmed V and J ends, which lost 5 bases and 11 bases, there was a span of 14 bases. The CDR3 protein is CASSKKVTEQYF. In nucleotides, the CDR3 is TGTGCCAGCAGCAAAAAGGTGACTGAGCAGTATTTT.

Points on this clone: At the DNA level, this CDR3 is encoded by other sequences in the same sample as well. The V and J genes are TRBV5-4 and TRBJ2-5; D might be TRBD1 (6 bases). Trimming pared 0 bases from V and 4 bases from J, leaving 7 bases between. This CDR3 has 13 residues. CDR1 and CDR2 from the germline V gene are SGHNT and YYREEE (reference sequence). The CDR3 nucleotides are TGTGCCAGCAGCTTGGGAGGGGGAGAGACCCAGTACTTC. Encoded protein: CASSLGGGETQYF.

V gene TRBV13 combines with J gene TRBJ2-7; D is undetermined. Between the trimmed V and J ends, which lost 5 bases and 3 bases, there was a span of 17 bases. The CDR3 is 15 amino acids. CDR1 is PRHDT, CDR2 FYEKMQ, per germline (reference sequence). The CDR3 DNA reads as TGTGCCAGCAGCCAAGACATTAGAAGGGTCTACGAGCAGTACTTC. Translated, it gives CASSQDIRRVYEQYF.

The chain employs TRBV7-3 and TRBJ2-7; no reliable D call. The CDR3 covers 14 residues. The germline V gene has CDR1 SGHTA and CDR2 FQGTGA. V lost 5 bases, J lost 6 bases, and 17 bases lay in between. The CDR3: CASSPQGSYSEQYF. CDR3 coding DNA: TGTGCCAGCAGCCCACAAGGTAGCTACTCCGAGCAGTACTTC.

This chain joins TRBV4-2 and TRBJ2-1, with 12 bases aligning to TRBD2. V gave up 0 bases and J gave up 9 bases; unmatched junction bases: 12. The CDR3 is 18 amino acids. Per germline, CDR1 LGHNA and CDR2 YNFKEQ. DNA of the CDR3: TGTGCCAGCAGCCAAGAAAAGTTAGCACTAGCGGGAGGTGCTGAGCAGTTCTTC. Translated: CASSQEKLALAGGAEQFF.

The CDR3 here is CASSSNRVPGYNEQFF. As DNA, the CDR3 is TGTGCCAGCAGCTCCAACCGGGTGCCGGGATACAATGAGCAGTTCTTC. V gene TRBV7-8 combines with J gene TRBJ2-1, with D perhaps matching TRBD2 (5 bases). Trimming pared 4 bases from V and 4 bases from J, leaving 17 bases between. Germline values: CDR1 SGHVS, CDR2 FQNEAQ. The CDR3 is 16 amino acids.

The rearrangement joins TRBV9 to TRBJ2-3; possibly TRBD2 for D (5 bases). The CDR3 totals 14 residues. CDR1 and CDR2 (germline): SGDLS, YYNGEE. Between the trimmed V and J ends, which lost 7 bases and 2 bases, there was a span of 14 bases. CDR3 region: CASAGRLYTDTQYF. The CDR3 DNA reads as TGTGCCAGCGCGGGTCGGCTTTACACAGATACGCAGTATTTT. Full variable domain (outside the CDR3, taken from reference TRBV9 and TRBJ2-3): DSGVTQTPKHLITATGQRVTLRCSPRSGDLSVYWYQQSLDQGLQFLIQYYNGEERAKGNILERFSAQQFPDLHSELNLSSLELGDSALYFCASAGRLYTDTQYFGPGTRLTVL.